One and the same sample provided the 2 T cell receptor beta chains below, sequenced in a study of stem cell transplantation in POMP-related autoinflammatory disease. The repertoire was sequenced with immunoSEQ multiplex PCR; TCRdb's copy has only in-frame clones and lacks some. Among about 26,000 clones listed, 82% were seen once. The material sequenced was CD4+ T cells from PBMCs, taken before stem cell transplantation. These receptors were taken from a human donor with POMP-related autoinflammation and immune dysregulation (PRAID).

J is TRBJ1-1 and V is TRBV18; D unclear. This CDR3 is built from 14 residues. Germline V CDR1 and CDR2: KGHSH, LQKENI. V was cut by 2 bases and J by 0 bases, with 7 bases left in between. CDR3 coding DNA: TGTGCCAGCTCACCATACGTGTTGAACACTGAAGCTTTCTTT. This sequence encodes CASSPYVLNTEAFF.

The CDR3 nucleotides read TGTGCCAGCAGCCAAGAGGGTTATTACAGGGGTTCTGGAAACACCATATATTTT. It codes for CASSQEGYYRGSGNTIYF. This chain links TRBV14 with TRBJ1-3; TRBD1 agrees at 7 bases. The CDR3 extends over 18 amino acids. CDR1 is SGHDN, CDR2 FVKESK, per germline. With 0 bases clipped from V and 1 base from J, the junction kept 9 bases outside the gene matches.